These 29 T cell receptor beta chains were sequenced from one sample in a study of cytomegalovirus exposure and HLA in healthy donors. PCR employed 60 Vbeta and 13 Jbeta primers. This table comes from immunoSEQ multiplex PCR, and its TCRdb copy is limited to in-frame clones, with some not included. This sample's table reports almost 35,000 clones. Sequencing input: PBMCs. Receptor source: a woman aged 40 to 55 in good health and CMV-seropositive.

The chain links TRBV10-3 to TRBJ1-1, with TRBD1 identical over 8 bases. The germline V gene encodes CDR1 ENHRY and CDR2 SYGVKD. This CDR3 comprises 16 residues. The V gene end was trimmed by 6 bases and the J gene end by 1 base; junction bases not matched to a gene: 10. The CDR3 loop is CAIRQDRGPTNTEAFF. As DNA, the CDR3 is TGTGCCATCAGGCAAGACAGGGGCCCTACGAACACTGAAGCTTTCTTT.

This chain uses TRBV9 with TRBJ2-2; D may be TRBD1 (5 bases). V lost 0 bases to trimming and J lost 3 bases, with 9 bases between them. Germline CDR1 and CDR2: SGDLS and YYNGEE. The CDR3 length is 15 residues. This chain's CDR3 is CASSVDRGDTGELFF. CDR3 nucleotides: TGTGCCAGCAGCGTAGATAGGGGCGACACCGGGGAGCTGTTTTTT.

The J gene is TRBJ1-2, the V gene TRBV5-5, with 9 bases matching TRBD1. The CDR3 is 14 residues long. Germline CDR1 reads SGHKS; CDR2 reads YYEKEE (reference sequence). V lost 0 bases and J lost 8; bases outside the gene matches: 5. The CDR3 loop is CASSLGQGGMGYTF. CDR3 coding DNA: TGTGCCAGCAGCTTGGGACAGGGGGGTATGGGCTACACCTTC. Full variable domain (missing parts from reference TRBV5-5 and TRBJ1-2): DAGVTQSPTHLIKTRGQQVTLRCSPISGHKSVSWYQQVLGQGPQFIFQYYEKEERGRGNFPDRFSARQFPNYSSELNVNALLLGDSALYLCASSLGQGGMGYTFGSGTRLTVV.

The chain carries TRBV5-1 and TRBJ2-3, with D possibly TRBD1 on 8 matching bases. In germline, CDR1 is SGHRS, CDR2 YFSETQ. The length of the CDR3 is 16 residues. V lost 1 base and J lost 6, with 18 bases in between. DNA for the CDR3: TGCGCCAGCAGCTTGCAGACAGGGGCCGGGAGGGATACGCAGTATTTT. Protein product: CASSLQTGAGRDTQYF. Combining the CDR3 with reference TRBV5-1 and TRBJ2-3 gives the whole variable domain KAGVTQTPRYLIKTRGQQVTLSCSPISGHRSVSWYQQTPGQGLQFLFEYFSETQRNKGNFPGRFSGRQFSNSRSEMNVSTLELGDSALYLCASSLQTGAGRDTQYFGPGTRLTVL.

CDR3 residues: CASSSRIIGDEQFF. CDR3 sequence (DNA): TGTGCCAGCAGCTCCAGGATTATAGGGGATGAGCAGTTCTTC. The chain joins TRBV7-9 to TRBJ2-1; D is possibly TRBD1 (5 bases). The CDR3 runs to 14 residues. Germline lookup yields CDR1 SEHNR and CDR2 FQNEAQ (reference sequence). Trimming cost V 4 bases and J 8 bases, with 15 bases left between them.

This sequence joins TRBV7-2 and TRBJ1-4; D perhaps matches TRBD1 (5 bases). This CDR3 is 11 amino acids long. Germline V gene lookup returns CDR1 SGHTA and CDR2 FQGNSA. V dropped 5 bases and J dropped 16 bases, with 14 bases sitting between them. The CDR3 DNA sequence: TGTGCCAGCAGCATCGGGCAGGGCGCGTTTTTT. This sequence encodes CASSIGQGAFF.

This chain joins TRBV28 and TRBJ1-1; 9 nucleotides agree with TRBD1. Germline V CDR1 and CDR2: MDHEN, SYDVKM. After removal of 6 bases from V and 5 bases from J, the junction contained 13 bases not matched to a gene. The length of the CDR3 is 16 residues. The CDR3 region has the DNA TGTGCCAGCAGCCCTGTAGGGACAGGGTTTGATACTGAAGCTTTCTTT. It translates to CASSPVGTGFDTEAFF.

The V gene is TRBV18, the J gene TRBJ2-3; TRBD2 might be the D (6 bases). Germline V CDR1 and CDR2: KGHSH, LQKENI. Trimming pared 3 bases from V and 1 base from J, leaving 14 bases between. The CDR3 runs 16 residues. The chain's CDR3 is CASSPVGTGGTDTQYF. Here the CDR3 DNA reads TGTGCCAGCTCACCCGTAGGGACTGGAGGCACAGATACGCAGTATTTT.

The chain combines TRBV6-5 with TRBJ2-7; 7 positions match TRBD1. V gave up 7 bases and J gave up 0 bases; unmatched junction bases: 9. Germline V gene data show CDR1 as MNHEY and CDR2 as SVGAGI. The CDR3 loop spans 15 amino acids. CDR3 sequence reads: CASTRQGPNSYEQYF. CDR3 sequence (DNA): TGTGCCAGCACCCGACAGGGACCTAACTCCTACGAGCAGTACTTC.

The V and J genes are TRBV2 and TRBJ2-2, with 9 bases that match TRBD2. The CDR3 extends over 16 amino acids. The germline gives CDR1 SNHLY, CDR2 FYNNEI. The V gene end was trimmed by 4 bases and the J gene end by 1 base; junction bases not matched to a gene: 4. CDR3 in DNA: TGTGCCAGCAGTGCCAGACTAGCGGAGAACACCGGGGAGCTGTTTTTT. It encodes CASSARLAENTGELFF.

J is TRBJ1-3 and V is TRBV10-2; tentative D call: TRBD1 (5 bases). Germline V gene lookup returns CDR1 WSHSY and CDR2 SAAADI. Trimming left V 6 bases short and J 3 bases short, with 12 bases between. CDR3 length: 14 amino acids. The CDR3 DNA sequence: TGCGCCAGCAGCCGGCAGGGTGGTGGAAACACCATATATTTT. Translated, it gives CASSRQGGGNTIYF.

The CDR3 sequence: CSVDSVRHYNEQFF. CDR3 in DNA: TGCAGCGTTGACAGTGTACGACACTACAATGAGCAGTTCTTC. V gene TRBV29-1 combines with J gene TRBJ2-1; D remains unclear. Germline CDR1 is SQVTM and CDR2 is ANQGSEA. Between the trimmed V and J ends, which lost 3 bases and 3 bases, there was a span of 12 bases. CDR3 length: 14 residues.

The genes are TRBV11-2 and TRBJ2-7; 7 positions match TRBD1. J lost 0 bases, V lost 2 bases, and 1 base had no gene match. Germline V CDR1 and CDR2: SGHAT, FQNNGV. The CDR3 sequence is 14 residues long. The CDR3 region is CASSLRDSSYEQYF. The CDR3 region has the DNA TGTGCCAGCAGCTTACGGGACAGCTCCTACGAGCAGTACTTC.

CDR3 in DNA: TGTGCCAGCAGTCAACTAGAGAACACTGAAGCTTTCTTT. Translation gives CASSQLENTEAFF. The V and J genes are TRBV2 and TRBJ1-1; D is ambiguous. CDR1 and CDR2 (germline): SNHLY, FYNNEI. V was shortened by 5 bases and J by 1 base, with 8 bases between the two germline ends. The CDR3 is made up of 13 amino acids.

This chain joins TRBV29-1 and TRBJ1-1; tentatively, D is TRBD1 (6 bases). Germline-derived CDR1 and CDR2 are SQVTM and ANQGSEA. CDR3 length: 13 residues. Trimming shortened V by 4 bases and J by 4 bases, and 13 bases separated the two germline ends. The CDR3 protein is CSVVGGRGTEAFF. Here the CDR3 DNA reads TGCAGCGTTGTCGGGGGGCGCGGCACTGAAGCTTTCTTT.

The chain combines TRBV5-1 with TRBJ2-3; 9 bases are a match to TRBD1. Trimming took 3 bases from V and 1 from J; bases not matched to a gene: 3. CDR3 length: 15 residues. Per germline, CDR1 SGHRS and CDR2 YFSETQ. The CDR3 bases are TGCGCCAGCAGCTCGGGGGACAGGGGCACAGATACGCAGTATTTT. This sequence encodes CASSSGDRGTDTQYF.

The rearrangement joins TRBV9 to TRBJ2-2; D perhaps matches TRBD2 (5 bases). The CDR3 length is 16 residues. Germline V lookup: CDR1 SGDLS, CDR2 YYNGEE. V was shortened by 0 bases and J by 4 bases, with 13 bases between the two germline ends. The CDR3 nucleotides read TGTGCCAGCAGCGTAGATCCGGGGATCGGCACCGGGGAGCTGTTTTTT. It translates to CASSVDPGIGTGELFF. Filled out from reference TRBV9 and TRBJ2-2, the complete variable domain reads DSGVTQTPKHLITATGQRVTLRCSPRSGDLSVYWYQQSLDQGLQFLIQYYNGEERAKGNILERFSAQQFPDLHSELNLSSLELGDSALYFCASSVDPGIGTGELFFGEGSRLTVL.

The V call is TRBV7-9, the J call TRBJ2-3; D not certain. Trimming left V 8 bases short and J 0 bases short, with 12 bases between. The CDR3 has 14 amino acids. The germline V gene encodes CDR1 SEHNR and CDR2 FQNEAQ (reference sequence). The CDR3 DNA sequence: TGTGCCAGCTTGACTCGGTCTAGCACAGATACGCAGTATTTT. As protein: CASLTRSSTDTQYF.

This chain uses TRBV6-5 with TRBJ2-6; unclear D gene. CDR1 and CDR2 from the germline V gene are MNHEY and SVGAGI. This CDR3 comprises 15 residues. V was cut by 0 bases and J by 0 bases, with 3 bases left in between. CDR3 DNA: TGTGCCAGCAGTTACTCCAACTCTGGGGCCAACGTCCTGACTTTC. Its translation: CASSYSNSGANVLTF.

The chain couples TRBV6-5 to TRBJ2-7; 10 nucleotides match TRBD1. CDR3 length equals 15 residues. The junction had 8 bases not matched to a gene; V was cut back by 6 bases and J by 3 bases. From germline, CDR1 is MNHEY and CDR2 SVGAGI. CDR3 residues: CASRSGQGRGYEQYF. The CDR3 bases are TGTGCCAGCAGATCGGGACAGGGGCGCGGCTACGAGCAGTACTTC.

This chain links TRBV5-6 with TRBJ2-7; 7 nucleotides line up with TRBD2. J was trimmed by 4 bases and V by 2 bases; bases with no gene match: 3. Germline V lookup: CDR1 SGHDT, CDR2 YYEEEE. The CDR3 length is 13 residues. This chain's CDR3 is CASSLAGRYEQYF. DNA for the CDR3: TGTGCCAGCAGCTTAGCGGGACGGTACGAGCAGTACTTC.

The chain uses TRBV7-3 and TRBJ2-5; 9 bases agree with TRBD2. The CDR3 is 16 amino acids. Germline-derived CDR1 and CDR2 are SGHTA and FQGTGA. Trimming removed 1 base from V and 4 bases from J; junction bases left unmatched: 7. CDR3 bases: TGTGCCAGCAGCTTAAGTAGTGCGGGAGGGCCAGAGACCCAGTACTTC. It codes for CASSLSSAGGPETQYF. Variable domain in full (rest from reference TRBV7-3 and TRBJ2-5): GAGVSQTPSNKVTEKGKYVELRCDPISGHTALYWYRQSLGQGPEFLIYFQGTGAADDSGLPNDRFFAVRPEGSVSTLKIQRTERGDSAVYLCASSLSSAGGPETQYFGPGTRLLVL.

The chain links TRBV19 to TRBJ1-3; maybe TRBD1 (5 bases). Per the germline V gene, CDR1 is LNHDA and CDR2 is SQIVND (reference sequence). CDR3 length: 14 residues. Between the trimmed V and J ends, which lost 8 bases and 4 bases, there was a span of 15 bases. CDR3 sequence (DNA): TGTGCCAGTTGCAGGGATATCCACGGAAACACCATATATTTT. This gives the protein CASCRDIHGNTIYF.

The CDR3 DNA reads as TGTGCCATCAGTGGATTTTTTGGCGGGAGAGAACCTAGCACAGATACGCAGTATTTT. Translating gives CAISGFFGGREPSTDTQYF. This sequence joins TRBV10-3 and TRBJ2-3; 7 bases line up with TRBD2. This CDR3 comprises 19 residues. Trimming at V came to 4 bases and at J to 0 bases, leaving 16 bases not matched to a gene. Per the germline V gene, CDR1 is ENHRY and CDR2 is SYGVKD.

This chain uses TRBV4-2 with TRBJ1-2; no definite D call. This CDR3 has 15 residues. The ends were cut back, 0 bases at V and 0 bases at J, with 8 bases in the middle. CDR1 is LGHNA, CDR2 YNFKEQ, per germline. The CDR3 is CASSQEELSNYGYTF. As DNA, the CDR3 is TGTGCCAGCAGCCAAGAAGAACTCTCTAACTATGGCTACACCTTC.

This rearrangement joins TRBV28 to TRBJ2-5; D is possibly TRBD2 (6 bases). The last part of the DNA fits TRBJ2-7 better; the J call may be wrong. Germline V gene lookup returns CDR1 MDHEN and CDR2 SYDVKM. The CDR3 is 13 residues long. Here the CDR3 DNA reads TGTGCCAGCATGAGCGGGCGACCCTACGAGCAGTACTTC. It translates to CASMSGRPYEQYF.

This chain joins TRBV28 and TRBJ1-1, with D possibly being TRBD1 (5 bases). The CDR3 runs 12 residues. From germline, CDR1 is MDHEN and CDR2 SYDVKM. With 8 bases removed from V and 11 bases from J, the gap between germline ends came to 18 bases. The CDR3 spells CASRVGSGLAFF. The CDR3 DNA sequence: TGTGCCAGCCGCGTCGGGTCAGGGTTGGCTTTCTTT.

On this clone itself: Compared with germline, one end of the junction differs, possibly owing to a read error. This specimen includes other DNA sequences encoding the same CDR3. The chain joins TRBV4-1 to TRBJ2-5; D gene unclear. The CDR3 runs 14 residues. Germline CDR1 MGHRA, CDR2 YSYEKL. The CDR3 reads CASSQDITGETQYF. Written as DNA, the CDR3 is TGCGCCAGTAGCCAAGATATCACGGGAGAGACCCAGTACTTC.

This rearrangement joins TRBV19 to TRBJ1-4; no clear D. Germline values: CDR1 LNHDA, CDR2 SQIVND (reference sequence). The V end lost 5 bases, the J end lost 7 bases, and 17 bases lay between the germline ends. The CDR3 contains 15 residues. CDR3 sequence reads: CASSRAGRAVEKLFF. The CDR3 nucleotides are TGTGCCAGTAGTCGAGCTGGGAGAGCTGTTGAAAAACTGTTTTTT.